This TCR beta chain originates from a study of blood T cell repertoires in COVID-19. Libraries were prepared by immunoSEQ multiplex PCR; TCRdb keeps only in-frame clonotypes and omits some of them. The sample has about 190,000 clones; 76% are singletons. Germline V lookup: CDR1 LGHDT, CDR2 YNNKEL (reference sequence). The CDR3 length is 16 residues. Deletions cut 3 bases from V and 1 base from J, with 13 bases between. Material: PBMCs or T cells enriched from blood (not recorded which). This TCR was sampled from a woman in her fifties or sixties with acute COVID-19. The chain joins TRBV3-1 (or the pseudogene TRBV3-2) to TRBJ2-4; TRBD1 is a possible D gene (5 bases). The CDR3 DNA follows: TGTGCCAGCAGCCACGGACACTCTAGTGCCAAAAACATTCAGTACTTC. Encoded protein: CASSHGHSSAKNIQYF.